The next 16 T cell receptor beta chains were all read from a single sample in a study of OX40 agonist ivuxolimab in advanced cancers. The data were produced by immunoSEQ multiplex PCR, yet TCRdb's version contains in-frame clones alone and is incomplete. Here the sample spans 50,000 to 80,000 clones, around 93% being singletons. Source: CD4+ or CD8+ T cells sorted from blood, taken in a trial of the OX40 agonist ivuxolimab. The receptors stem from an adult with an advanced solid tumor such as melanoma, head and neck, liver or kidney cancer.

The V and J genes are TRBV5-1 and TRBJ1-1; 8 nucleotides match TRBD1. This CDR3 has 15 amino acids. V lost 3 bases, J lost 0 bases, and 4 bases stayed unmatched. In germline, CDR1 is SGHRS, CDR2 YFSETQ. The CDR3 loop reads CASSWTGPMNTEAFF. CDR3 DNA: TGCGCCAGCAGCTGGACAGGGCCAATGAACACTGAAGCTTTCTTT.

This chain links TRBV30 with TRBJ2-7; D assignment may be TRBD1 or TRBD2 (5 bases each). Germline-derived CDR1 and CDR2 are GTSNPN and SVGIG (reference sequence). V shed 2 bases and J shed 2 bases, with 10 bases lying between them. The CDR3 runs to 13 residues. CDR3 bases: TGTGCCTGGAGTCGAGGGGAAACCTACGAGCAGTACTTC. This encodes CAWSRGETYEQYF.

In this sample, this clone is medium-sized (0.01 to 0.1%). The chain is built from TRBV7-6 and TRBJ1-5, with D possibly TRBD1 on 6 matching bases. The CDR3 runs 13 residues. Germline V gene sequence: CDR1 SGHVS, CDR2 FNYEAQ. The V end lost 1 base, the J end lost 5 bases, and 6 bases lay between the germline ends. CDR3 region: CASSLGQDQPQHF. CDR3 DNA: TGTGCCAGCAGCTTAGGACAGGATCAGCCCCAGCATTTT. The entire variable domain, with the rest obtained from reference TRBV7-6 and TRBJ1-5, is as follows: GAGVSQSPRYKVTKRGQDVALRCDPISGHVSLYWYRQALGQGPEFLTYFNYEAQQDKSGLPNDRFSAERPEGSISTLTIQRTEQRDSAMYRCASSLGQDQPQHFGDGTRLSIL.

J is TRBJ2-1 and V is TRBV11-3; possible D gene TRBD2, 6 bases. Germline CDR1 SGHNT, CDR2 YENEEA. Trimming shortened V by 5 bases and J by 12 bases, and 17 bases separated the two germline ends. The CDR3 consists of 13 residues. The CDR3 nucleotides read TGTGCCAGCAGCGGCCCGGGACTTACGGCGCAGTTCTTC. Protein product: CASSGPGLTAQFF.

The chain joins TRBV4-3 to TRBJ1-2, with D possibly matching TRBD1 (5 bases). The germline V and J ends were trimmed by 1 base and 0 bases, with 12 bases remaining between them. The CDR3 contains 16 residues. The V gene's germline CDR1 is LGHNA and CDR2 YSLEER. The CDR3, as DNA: TGCGCCAGCAGCCAAGTGGGGCAGGAAGCTAACTATGGCTACACCTTC. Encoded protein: CASSQVGQEANYGYTF.

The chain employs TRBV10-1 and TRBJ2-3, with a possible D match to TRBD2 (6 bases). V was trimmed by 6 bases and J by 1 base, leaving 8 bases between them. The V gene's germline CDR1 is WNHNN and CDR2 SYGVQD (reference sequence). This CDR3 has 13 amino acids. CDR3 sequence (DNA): TGCGCCAGCAGAAGCGGGCGCACAGATACGCAGTATTTT. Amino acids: CASRSGRTDTQYF.

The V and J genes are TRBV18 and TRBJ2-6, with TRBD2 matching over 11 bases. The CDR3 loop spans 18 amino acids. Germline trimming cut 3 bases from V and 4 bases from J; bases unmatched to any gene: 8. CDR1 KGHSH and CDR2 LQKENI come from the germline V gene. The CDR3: CASSPFTSGSTGANVLTF. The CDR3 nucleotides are TGTGCCAGCTCACCCTTTACTAGCGGGAGTACAGGGGCCAACGTCCTGACTTTC.

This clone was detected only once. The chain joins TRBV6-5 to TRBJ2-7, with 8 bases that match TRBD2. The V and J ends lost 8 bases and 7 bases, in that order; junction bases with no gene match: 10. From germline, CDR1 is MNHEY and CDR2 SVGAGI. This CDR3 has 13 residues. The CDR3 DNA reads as TGTGCCAGCTCGGGGGGGACCTCTCGGGAGCAGTACTTC. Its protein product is CASSGGTSREQYF.

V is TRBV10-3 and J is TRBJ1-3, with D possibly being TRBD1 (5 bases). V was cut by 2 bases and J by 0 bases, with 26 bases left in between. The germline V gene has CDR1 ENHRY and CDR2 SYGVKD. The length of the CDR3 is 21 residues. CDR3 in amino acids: CAISEEGGTPFSARSGNTIYF. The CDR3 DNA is TGTGCCATCAGTGAGGAGGGCGGGACTCCGTTTTCCGCTCGCTCTGGAAACACCATATATTTT.

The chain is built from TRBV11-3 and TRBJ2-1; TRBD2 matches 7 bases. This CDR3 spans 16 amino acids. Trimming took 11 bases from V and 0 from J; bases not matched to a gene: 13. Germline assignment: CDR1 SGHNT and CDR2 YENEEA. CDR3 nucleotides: TGTGCCGGGAAAACCGGGACTATACGCTCCTACAATGAGCAGTTCTTC. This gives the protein CAGKTGTIRSYNEQFF.

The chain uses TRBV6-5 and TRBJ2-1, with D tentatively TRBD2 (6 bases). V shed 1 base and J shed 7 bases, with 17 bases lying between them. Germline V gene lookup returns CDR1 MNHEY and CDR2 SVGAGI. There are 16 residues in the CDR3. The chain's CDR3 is CASSYLVSGSWNEQFF. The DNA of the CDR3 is TGTGCCAGCAGTTACTTAGTTAGCGGCTCATGGAATGAGCAGTTCTTC.

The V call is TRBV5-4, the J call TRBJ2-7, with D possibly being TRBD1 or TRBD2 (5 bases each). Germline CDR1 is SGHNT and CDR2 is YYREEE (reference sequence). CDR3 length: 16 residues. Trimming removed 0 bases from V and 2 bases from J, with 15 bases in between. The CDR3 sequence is CASSLGPGTITYEQYF. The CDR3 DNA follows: TGTGCCAGCAGCTTGGGGCCGGGGACCATCACCTACGAGCAGTACTTC.

CDR3 coding DNA: TGTGCCTGGAGTGGGACAGGGAACACTGAAGCTTTCTTT. It specifies CAWSGTGNTEAFF. The chain joins TRBV30 to TRBJ1-1, with 7 bases aligning to TRBD1. CDR1 is GTSNPN, CDR2 SVGIG, per germline (reference sequence). V gave up 1 base and J gave up 1 base; unmatched junction bases: 0. The CDR3 covers 13 residues.

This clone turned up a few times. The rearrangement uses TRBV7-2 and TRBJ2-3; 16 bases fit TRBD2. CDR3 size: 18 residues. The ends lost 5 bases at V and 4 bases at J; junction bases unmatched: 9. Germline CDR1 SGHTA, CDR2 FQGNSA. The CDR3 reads CASSPMGLAGGVADTQYF. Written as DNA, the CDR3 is TGTGCCAGCAGCCCTATGGGACTAGCGGGAGGGGTAGCAGATACGCAGTATTTT. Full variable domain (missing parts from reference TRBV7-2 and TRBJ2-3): GAGVSQSPSNKVTEKGKDVELRCDPISGHTALYWYRQSLGQGLEFLIYFQGNSAPDKSGLPSDRFSAERTGGSVSTLTIQRTQQEDSAVYLCASSPMGLAGGVADTQYFGPGTRLTVL.

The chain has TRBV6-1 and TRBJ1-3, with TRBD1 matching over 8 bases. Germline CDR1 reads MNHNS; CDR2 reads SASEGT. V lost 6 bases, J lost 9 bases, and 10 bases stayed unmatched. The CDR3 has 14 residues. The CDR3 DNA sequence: TGTGCCAGCAGCCAGGGGGCAGAGGGGCCCACCATATATTTT. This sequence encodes CASSQGAEGPTIYF.

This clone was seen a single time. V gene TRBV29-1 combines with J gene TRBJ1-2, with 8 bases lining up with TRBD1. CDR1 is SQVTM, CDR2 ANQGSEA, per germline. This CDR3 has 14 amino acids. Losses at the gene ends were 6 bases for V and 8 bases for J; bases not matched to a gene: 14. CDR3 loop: CSVAGGAPIGGYTF. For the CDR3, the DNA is TGCAGCGTGGCAGGGGGCGCCCCAATTGGAGGCTACACCTTC.